These 14 T cell receptor beta chains originate from one sample sequenced in a study of beta chain features in type 1 diabetes. Study results and caveats: Shortening of TCRB CDR3s, moderate but significant, appeared in all four CD4+ subsets of Type 1 diabetes patients.

These receptors' targets are unknown. Isolated RNA was reverse transcribed in full, so expressed TCRB transcripts were sequenced. The assay was immunoSEQ multiplex PCR, and TCRdb's table has in-frame clones only and misses some. The sample records a few hundred thousand clones, roughly 12% being singletons. Sequenced material: naive CD4+ T cells from blood. The receptors derive from a young woman with type 1 diabetes.

The genes are TRBV19 and TRBJ2-1; possibly TRBD2 for D (7 bases). This CDR3 has 15 amino acids. CDR1 and CDR2 (germline): LNHDA, SQIVND (reference sequence). V lost 6 bases and J lost 6, with 18 bases in between. CDR3 in DNA: TGTGCCAGTAGACGTGGAGGGGGGGACGGCAATGAGCAGTTCTTC. Translated, it gives CASRRGGGDGNEQFF.

Many counts were recorded for this clone. This sample also contains other DNA sequences that code for the same CDR3. V and J are TRBV29-1 and TRBJ1-1; D gene unclear. The germline CDR1 and CDR2 sequences are SQVTM and ANQGSEA. The V end lost 6 bases, the J end lost 0 bases, and 11 bases lay between the germline ends. CDR3 length equals 13 residues. This CDR3 is CSVSGRMNTEAFF. CDR3 nucleotide sequence: TGCAGCGTCAGCGGACGCATGAACACTGAAGCTTTCTTT.

This clone was counted a few times. This same CDR3 is encoded by further DNA sequences in the sample. The V call is TRBV7-9, the J call TRBJ2-3, with a tentative D call TRBD2 (6 bases). Germline V lookup: CDR1 SEHNR, CDR2 FQNEAQ (reference sequence). Trimming pared 0 bases from V and 6 bases from J, leaving 7 bases between. This CDR3 spans 13 amino acids. CDR3 nucleotides: TGTGCCAGCAGCTTAGCTGGGGGGGATACGCAGTATTTT. Encoded protein: CASSLAGGDTQYF.

V usage is TRBV5-4 and J usage is TRBJ1-1, with unresolved D. Germline V lookup: CDR1 SGHNT, CDR2 YYREEE (reference sequence). Trimming shortened V by 0 bases and J by 0 bases, and 18 bases separated the two germline ends. CDR3 size: 18 residues. The CDR3 bases are TGTGCCAGCAGCTTGGGGTATTCTGCAGCAGGCTTGAACACTGAAGCTTTCTTT. It encodes CASSLGYSAAGLNTEAFF.

The chain uses TRBV25-1 and TRBJ2-5; 9 bases align to TRBD1. V was clipped by 1 base and J by 4 bases; unmatched bases: 4. The CDR3 contains 15 residues. Germline V gene sequence: CDR1 MGHDK, CDR2 SYGVNS. CDR3: CASSELGTGSETQYF. CDR3 nucleotide sequence: TGTGCCAGCAGTGAATTGGGGACAGGGTCAGAGACCCAGTACTTC.

This clone has a handful of counts. The chain has TRBV7-9 and TRBJ1-1; D may be TRBD1 (5 bases). Germline V lookup: CDR1 SEHNR, CDR2 FQNEAQ (reference sequence). V was pared by 0 bases and J by 4 bases, with 9 bases between. This CDR3 spans 14 amino acids. DNA for the CDR3: TGTGCCAGCAGCTTAGCCAGGGTCCTCACTGAAGCTTTCTTT. Protein product: CASSLARVLTEAFF.

This clone has a handful of counts. The chain recombines TRBV29-1 with TRBJ1-5, with TRBD1 matching 9 bases. CDR3 size: 16 residues. Germline lookup yields CDR1 SQVTM and CDR2 ANQGSEA. V trimming: 5 bases; J trimming: 3 bases; junction bases outside the gene matches: 11. CDR3 loop: CSVLSAGTGNNQPQHF. The CDR3 DNA reads TGCAGCGTTTTATCGGCCGGGACAGGGAACAATCAGCCCCAGCATTTT.

This clone was found a few times. The chain carries TRBV30 and TRBJ2-3, with D possibly being TRBD1 (6 bases). The V gene's germline CDR1 is GTSNPN and CDR2 SVGIG (reference sequence). V lost 1 base, J lost 2 bases, and 7 bases lay in between. This CDR3 region has 13 residues. The CDR3 loop is CAWSGQATDTQYF. DNA of the CDR3: TGTGCCTGGAGTGGACAGGCCACAGATACGCAGTATTTT. The full variable domain, in which reference TRBV30 and TRBJ2-3 provide the parts outside the CDR3, is SQTIHQWPATLVQPVGSPLSLECTVEGTSNPNLYWYRQAAGRGLQLLFYSVGIGQISSEVPQNLSASRPQDRQFILSSKKLLLSDSGFYLCAWSGQATDTQYFGPGTRLTVL.

V and J are TRBV5-1 and TRBJ2-7; D may be TRBD2 (6 bases). V lost 6 bases and J lost 0, with 16 bases in between. The CDR3 runs 15 residues. Germline V lookup: CDR1 SGHRS, CDR2 YFSETQ. CDR3 coding DNA: TGCGCCAGCACCCCGGGACTCCTGAGCTCCTACGAGCAGTACTTC. Its protein is CASTPGLLSSYEQYF.

The rearrangement uses TRBV5-1 and TRBJ1-1; TRBD1 might be the D (6 bases). Trimming cost V 2 bases and J 1 base, with 12 bases left between them. In germline, CDR1 is SGHRS, CDR2 YFSETQ. This CDR3 comprises 15 residues. CDR3 sequence: CASSLDTGWNTEAFF. The CDR3 nucleotides are TGCGCCAGCAGCTTAGATACAGGGTGGAACACTGAAGCTTTCTTT.

This clone has a handful of counts. V is TRBV30 and J is TRBJ2-5; TRBD1 agrees at 9 bases. The germline V gene has CDR1 GTSNPN and CDR2 SVGIG (reference sequence). CDR3 length equals 16 residues. The trim removed 4 bases at V and 3 bases at J, leaving 12 bases unmatched. The CDR3 is CAWNRGQGIAEETQYF. The CDR3 DNA sequence: TGTGCCTGGAACCGGGGACAGGGAATAGCTGAAGAGACCCAGTACTTC.

This rearrangement joins TRBV19 to TRBJ2-1; TRBD2 matches at 9 bases. This CDR3 has 14 residues. V shed 2 bases, J shed 15 bases, and the junction held 11 bases outside the gene matches. Germline CDR1 is LNHDA and CDR2 is SQIVND (reference sequence). The chain's CDR3 is CASSISASGKIVFF. CDR3 nucleotide sequence: TGTGCCAGTAGTATATCGGCTAGCGGGAAGATCGTGTTCTTC.

This rearrangement joins TRBV25-1 to TRBJ1-2; weak D call: TRBD1 (5 bases). V gave up 2 bases and J gave up 4 bases, with 11 bases separating them. Germline V gene lookup returns CDR1 MGHDK and CDR2 SYGVNS. CDR3 length equals 14 residues. The CDR3 coding sequence is TGTGCCAGCAGTGAACAGGGTAGCGGCTATGGCTACACCTTC. As protein: CASSEQGSGYGYTF.

This clone was counted between two and nine times. The rearrangement links TRBV9 to TRBJ1-2; no definite D call. Trimming pared 4 bases from V and 2 bases from J, leaving 6 bases between. Germline lookup yields CDR1 SGDLS and CDR2 YYNGEE. The CDR3 covers 12 residues. CDR3 sequence: CASSPGNYGYTF. The CDR3 DNA reads TGTGCCAGCAGCCCAGGAAACTATGGCTACACCTTC.